The clone carrying this T cell receptor beta chain has at least ten counts. Antigen unknown. The junction departs from germline at one end; a sequencing error may be responsible. Germline CDR1 SGHAT, CDR2 FQNNGV. The CDR3 contains 13 residues. This entry comes from a study of regulatory T cells in long-lasting Graves disease. Study results and limitations: Persistent disease favored TRBV28, TRBJ1-2 and TRBJ2-5.

CDR3 regions were amplified by Arm-PCR using iRepertoire HTBI primers to build TCR beta libraries. In the original workflow: The identification of 60 or so TRBV and roughly 14 TRBJ segments was made across samples. TCRdb reanalysed the multiplex PCR reads using MiXCR and keeps one entry per CDR3 protein. These V and J calls originate from TCRdb's pipeline instead of the authors' own analysis. The table shows about 660,000 distinct CDR3 sequences, with around 30% occurring only once. Regarding time point: persistent/refractory GD, antithyroid drugs over 5 years with positive TRAb. TCR sequences were obtained from RNA taken from PBMCs.

Sequenced material: peripheral blood mononuclear cells (PBMCs), taken when the disease was refractory, from a patient treated with antithyroid drugs. The source is a female donor with Graves disease. This chain links TRBV11-2 with TRBJ2-7; D is possibly TRBD2 (6 bases). The CDR3 spells CASSLASAYEQYF. CDR3 nucleotides: TGTGCCAGCAGTTTAGCTAGCGCCTACGAGCAGTACTTC. Variable domain in full (rest from reference TRBV11-2 and TRBJ2-7): EAGVAQSPRYKIIEKRQSVAFWCNPISGHATLYWYQQILGQGPKLLIQFQNNGVVDDSQLPKDRFSAERLKGVDSTLKIQPAKLEDSAVYLCASSLASAYEQYFGPGTRLTVT.